What follows are 28 T cell receptor beta chains derived from one specimen sequenced in a study of T cell clonality in common variable immunodeficiency. Points from the study as a whole: In common variable immunodeficiency, TCR beta chains reportedly carried fewer deletions and N-nucleotide insertions.

Clones were read by immunoSEQ multiplex PCR, and TCRdb kept only the in-frame ones, dropping some. The sample presents about 20,000 clones, none singletons. These receptors lack a known antigen. The sequenced sample consisted of peripheral blood mononuclear cells. The origin of the receptors is a human donor with common variable immunodeficiency.

This clone turned up a few times. With the read ending 3 residues before the CDR3 end, the germline J gene is used to fill in that end. The chain joins TRBV2 to TRBJ2-4; 11 nucleotides agree with TRBD1. Germline V gives CDR1 SNHLY, CDR2 FYNNEI. The CDR3 runs 14 residues. V trimming: 5 bases; J trimming: 5 bases; junction bases outside the gene matches: 2. CDR3 bases read: TGTGCCAGCAGTCGGGACAGGGGGGAAAACATT. It codes for CASSRDRGENI. The CDR3 in its entirety is CASSRDRGENIQYF.

Only a few counts were recorded for this clone. The DNA ends 3 residues before the CDR3 does, and the rest of the CDR3 is filled in from the germline J gene. This chain links TRBV7-6 with TRBJ2-7; 10 bases match TRBD2. V was clipped by 1 base and J by 0 bases; unmatched bases: 9. The CDR3 has 18 amino acids. Germline V lookup: CDR1 SGHVS, CDR2 FNYEAQ. The part of the CDR3 DNA that was read is TGTGCCAGCAGCTTAGGACATCTAGCGGGGGTGAGCTCCTACGAG. Encoded protein: CASSLGHLAGVSSYE. The complete CDR3 sequence is CASSLGHLAGVSSYEQYF.

This clone occurred a few times. The read gets to within 3 residues of the CDR3 end, and the germline J gene fills in the rest. The chain combines TRBV6-2 or TRBV6-3 with TRBJ2-7; 9 bases are shared with TRBD1. The CDR3 consists of 14 residues. Per germline, CDR1 MNHEY and CDR2 SVGEGT. The trim removed 5 bases at V and 3 bases at J, leaving 5 bases unmatched. The CDR3 bases that were read are TGTGCCAGCAGTCCTCCGGGACAGGGCTACGAG. Its translation is CASSPPGQGYE. The CDR3 as a whole reads CASSPPGQGYEQYF.

This clone was detected only a few times. The read comes to an end 3 residues before the CDR3 does, leaving the germline J gene to fill in the end. The V and J genes are TRBV7-2 and TRBJ2-5, with 11 positions matching TRBD2. V lost 5 bases, J lost 3 bases, and 2 bases stayed unmatched. The V gene's germline CDR1 is SGHTA and CDR2 FQGNSA. The CDR3 length is 14 residues. Incomplete CDR3 DNA: TGTGCCAGCAGCGCGACTAGCGGGGAAGAGACC. Translation gives CASSATSGEET. The full CDR3 protein reads CASSATSGEETQYF.

This clone was counted only a few times. Coverage ceases 3 residues before the CDR3 finishes, and the germline J gene fills in the end. The rearrangement joins TRBV7-9 to TRBJ1-5; D unclear. V lost 5 bases to trimming and J lost 7 bases, with 9 bases between them. The CDR3 is made up of 12 amino acids. Germline V gene data show CDR1 as SEHNR and CDR2 as FQNEAQ (reference sequence). Here the CDR3 reads CASSQDKQPQHF. The DNA read from the CDR3 is TGTGCCAGCAGCCAAGACAAGCAGCCC.

There are a few counts of this clone. The read terminates 3 residues ahead of where the CDR3 ends, so the germline J gene completes it. The chain couples TRBV18 to TRBJ2-1; TRBD1 matches 7 bases. CDR3 length equals 14 residues. Losses at the gene ends were 6 bases for V and 2 bases for J; bases not matched to a gene: 4. Germline V gene lookup returns CDR1 KGHSH and CDR2 LQKENI. Incomplete CDR3 DNA: TGTGCCAGCTCCCCAACAGGGGCCTACAATGAG. Its protein product is CASSPTGAYNE. The full CDR3 protein is CASSPTGAYNEQFF.

This clone appeared a few times. Read sequence stops 3 residues before the CDR3 end, and the germline J gene provides the missing end. The chain employs TRBV19 and TRBJ2-2; 11 bases are shared with TRBD1. J gave up 3 bases and V 4 bases, and 4 bases lay outside the gene matches. Germline values: CDR1 LNHDA, CDR2 SQIVND (reference sequence). CDR3 length: 16 amino acids. Incomplete CDR3 DNA: TGTGCCAGTAGTACTCGGACAGGGGGCGACACCGGGGAG. Its protein product is CASSTRTGGDTGE. The CDR3, in full, reads CASSTRTGGDTGELFF.

This clone was observed a few times. The DNA read from the CDR3 is TGTGCCAGCAGCCTGGCGACTAGCACAGATACG. The encoded protein is CASSLATSTDT. The whole CDR3 sequence is CASSLATSTDTQYF. The V and J genes are TRBV7-9 and TRBJ2-3; unclear D gene. The read terminates 3 residues before the CDR3 end, so the remaining end is supplied by the germline J gene. Germline V CDR1 and CDR2: SEHNR, FQNEAQ (reference sequence). Trimming left V 5 bases short and J 0 bases short, with 9 bases between. This CDR3 spans 14 amino acids.

This clone has a handful of counts. With the read ending 3 residues before the CDR3 end, the germline J gene is used to fill in that end. This sequence joins TRBV7-3 and TRBJ2-7; 7 nucleotides align to TRBD1. Looked up from germline, CDR1 is SGHTA and CDR2 is FQGTGA. V lost 5 bases and J lost 2; bases outside the gene matches: 9. The CDR3 contains 15 residues. The CDR3 sequence is CASSPPDRIPYEQYF. The sequenced CDR3 bases are TGTGCCAGCAGCCCACCGGACAGGATTCCCTACGAG.

This clone counts as medium-sized. The read is 3 residues too short to cover the CDR3 end, so that end is filled in from the germline J gene. The chain is built from TRBV29-1 and TRBJ2-5; 9 bases fit TRBD2. The CDR3 covers 13 residues. V was clipped by 4 bases and J by 5 bases; unmatched bases: 5. Germline CDR1 SQVTM, CDR2 ANQGSEA. The CDR3 is CSVAAGGGETQYF. CDR3 DNA, as far as it was read: TGCAGCGTTGCAGCGGGGGGAGGTGAGACC. Filled out from reference TRBV29-1 and TRBJ2-5, the complete variable domain reads SAVISQKPSRDICQRGTSLTIQCQVDSQVTMMFWYRQQPGQSLTLIATANQGSEATYESGFVIDKFPISRPNLTFSTLTVSNMSPEDSSIYLCSVAAGGGETQYFGPGTRLLVL.

Comments on this clone: The read terminates 3 residues before the CDR3 end, so the remaining end is supplied by the germline J gene. The chain has TRBV19 and TRBJ2-7; TRBD2 agrees at 10 bases. CDR3 size: 14 residues. Germline V lookup: CDR1 LNHDA, CDR2 SQIVND (reference sequence). The trim removed 6 bases at V and 6 bases at J, leaving 8 bases unmatched. This CDR3 reads CASRPSGRGSEQYF. Partial CDR3 DNA: TGTGCCAGTAGGCCAAGCGGGAGGGGTAGCGAG.

This clone was detected only a few times. The read comes to an end 3 residues before the CDR3 does, leaving the germline J gene to fill in the end. The gene calls are TRBV30 and TRBJ1-4, with 9 bases matching TRBD1. V was pared by 1 base and J by 10 bases, with 4 bases of the junction left unmatched. The CDR3 length is 13 residues. From germline, CDR1 is GTSNPN and CDR2 SVGIG (reference sequence). CDR3 region: CAWSDRQGGKLFF. CDR3 bases read: TGTGCCTGGAGTGACCGACAGGGGGGAAAA.

Comments on this clone: The read ends 3 residues shy of where the CDR3 ends; the end is completed using the germline J gene. The chain couples TRBV18 to TRBJ1-5, with D possibly being TRBD1 (5 bases). V gave up 1 base and J gave up 3 bases, with 10 bases separating them. From germline, CDR1 is KGHSH and CDR2 LQKENI. The CDR3 covers 15 residues. The sequenced CDR3 bases are TGTGCCAGCTCACCACAAGACAGCCCCAATCAGCCC. Protein sequence: CASSPQDSPNQP. The whole CDR3 region reads CASSPQDSPNQPQHF.

This clone occurred a few times. The read finishes 3 residues shy of the CDR3 end, and the germline J gene is used to complete it. The chain recombines TRBV6-2 or TRBV6-3 with TRBJ1-1, with 8 nucleotides matching TRBD1. This CDR3 is 16 amino acids long. The germline V gene has CDR1 MNHEY and CDR2 SVGEGT. With V trimmed by 5 bases and J by 3 bases, 11 bases remained unmatched. The sequenced part of the CDR3 DNA is TGTGCCAGCAGTCCGATCGCCCCAGGGGGCGACACTGAA. Amino acids: CASSPIAPGGDTE. The complete CDR3 sequence is CASSPIAPGGDTEAFF.

This clone was detected only a few times. From the germline J gene comes the end of the CDR3, since the read stops 3 residues before it. The rearrangement joins TRBV18 to TRBJ2-7, with 14 bases aligning to TRBD2. In germline, CDR1 is KGHSH, CDR2 LQKENI. After removal of 3 bases from V and 0 bases from J, the junction contained 7 bases not matched to a gene. The CDR3 length is 18 residues. The CDR3 sequence: CASSPGTSGSLNSYEQYF. The DNA read from the CDR3 is TGTGCCAGCTCACCTGGGACTAGCGGGAGCTTAAACTCCTACGAG.

As concerns this clone: The read terminates 3 residues before the CDR3 end, so the remaining end is supplied by the germline J gene. J is TRBJ2-3 and V is TRBV6-2 or TRBV6-3; 9 bases agree with TRBD2. Germline-derived CDR1 and CDR2 are MNHEY and SVGEGT. Unmatched junction bases numbered 6, after V lost 5 bases and J lost 3 bases. The CDR3 loop spans 15 amino acids. CDR3 DNA (partial): TGTGCCAGCAGTCTGGGGAGCGGGAGGACAGATACG. Its translation is CASSLGSGRTDT. The whole CDR3 reads CASSLGSGRTDTQYF.

This clone was recorded a few times. The observed sequence ends 3 residues before the CDR3 terminus, with the missing tail filled in from the germline J gene. The gene calls are TRBV7-6 and TRBJ1-1; possibly TRBD1 for D (5 bases). The CDR3 length is 17 residues. Germline V gene data show CDR1 as SGHVS and CDR2 as FNYEAQ. V lost 0 bases and J lost 4, with 18 bases in between. The CDR3 spells CASSLAVSTRGGTEAFF. Partial CDR3 DNA: TGTGCCAGCAGCTTAGCGGTCTCGACACGGGGGGGCACTGAA.

This clone was counted between two and nine times. Read data end 3 residues before the CDR3 end; the end is taken from the germline J gene. The chain uses TRBV19 and TRBJ1-1, with a weak D call TRBD1 (5 bases). CDR3 length: 12 amino acids. Germline-derived CDR1 and CDR2 are LNHDA and SQIVND (reference sequence). CDR3 sequence: CASSVGGTKAFF. Incomplete CDR3 DNA: TGTGCCAGTAGTGTCGGGGGGACCAAA.

This clone was picked up a small number of times. The read ends 3 residues early relative to the CDR3; the germline J gene fills the gap. The chain links TRBV5-1 to TRBJ1-2; maybe TRBD1 (5 bases). This CDR3 has 12 residues. V was clipped by 0 bases and J by 6 bases, with 6 bases between them. CDR1 is SGHRS, CDR2 YFSETQ, per germline. This CDR3 is CASSLDRNGYTF. CDR3 DNA, as far as it was read: TGCGCCAGCAGCTTGGACAGGAATGGC.

This clone showed up just a few times. The missing CDR3 end, 3 residues past where the read stops, is filled in from the germline J gene. V is TRBV19 and J is TRBJ2-3; D might be TRBD1 (6 bases). The CDR3 is made up of 16 amino acids. Germline CDR1 and CDR2: LNHDA and SQIVND (reference sequence). V lost 8 bases and J lost 2, with 20 bases in between. The CDR3 sequence is CASRSPSGHYTDTQYF. CDR3 DNA (partial): TGTGCCAGTCGATCACCCTCGGGACACTACACAGATACG.

With regard to this clone: The CDR3 goes on 3 residues after the read ends, and that part is filled in from the germline J gene. This chain connects TRBV19 to TRBJ1-5; D call uncertain. CDR1 and CDR2 (germline): LNHDA, SQIVND (reference sequence). The CDR3 runs 14 residues. Trimming took 5 bases from V and 0 from J, leaving 8 bases between them. CDR3 DNA, as far as it was read: TGTGCCAGTAGTCCAGTCGCTAGCAATCAGCCC. It specifies CASSPVASNQP. The CDR3 reads in full as CASSPVASNQPQHF.

This clone was counted only a few times. The CDR3 extends 3 residues past the end of the read, so its final part is completed from the germline J gene. The chain links TRBV30 to TRBJ2-1; 11 bases agree with TRBD2. The V gene end was trimmed by 7 bases and the J gene end by 0 bases; junction bases not matched to a gene: 5. The CDR3 sequence is 15 residues long. CDR1 is GTSNPN, CDR2 SVGIG, per germline (reference sequence). The covered CDR3 bases are TGTGCCTCCCGACTAGCGGGGAGCTCCTACAATGAG. Its translation: CASRLAGSSYNE. The CDR3, in full, reads CASRLAGSSYNEQFF.

In the case of this clone: The read terminates 3 residues ahead of where the CDR3 ends, so the germline J gene completes it. V and J are TRBV19 and TRBJ2-1, with 7 bases matching TRBD1. V gave up 3 bases and J gave up 1 base; unmatched junction bases: 3. CDR3 size: 15 residues. The V gene's germline CDR1 is LNHDA and CDR2 SQIVND (reference sequence). The DNA read from the CDR3 is TGTGCCAGTAGTATCGAGACAGGGTCCTACAATGAG. Its translation is CASSIETGSYNE. The full-length CDR3 reads as CASSIETGSYNEQFF.

This clone was counted only a few times. Read coverage stops 3 residues before the CDR3 terminus; the germline J gene supplies the remainder. This rearrangement joins TRBV7-2 to TRBJ1-6; tentatively, D is TRBD1 (5 bases). V lost 2 bases, J lost 9 bases, and 14 bases lay in between. This CDR3 is built from 15 residues. Germline assignment: CDR1 SGHTA and CDR2 FQGNSA. CDR3 bases read: TGTGCCAGCAGCTTACCGTTGCAGGGAGGTTCACCC. As protein: CASSLPLQGGSP. The complete CDR3 reads CASSLPLQGGSPLHF. The whole variable domain, filled in from reference TRBV7-2 and TRBJ1-6, reads GAGVSQSPSNKVTEKGKDVELRCDPISGHTALYWYRQSLGQGLEFLIYFQGNSAPDKSGLPSDRFSAERTGGSVSTLTIQRTQQEDSAVYLCASSLPLQGGSPLHFGNGTRLTVT.

A few counts support this clone. The CDR3 loop is CASSEQDSNNSPLHF. The CDR3 DNA, read in part, is TGTGCCAGCAGCGAGCAGGATAGTAATAATTCACCC. This chain joins TRBV2 and TRBJ1-6, with D hard to call. The CDR3 end falls 3 residues outside the read, so it is completed with the germline J gene. The CDR3 is made up of 15 amino acids. Per the germline V gene, CDR1 is SNHLY and CDR2 is FYNNEI. V was cut by 6 bases and J by 5 bases, with 14 bases left in between.

The sequenced part of the CDR3 DNA is TGCAGTGCCACCCCCTATCGACTATTCTACAATGAG. Translating it yields CSATPYRLFYNE. The complete CDR3 protein is CSATPYRLFYNEQFF. V usage is TRBV20-1 and J usage is TRBJ2-1, with a tentative D call TRBD2 (5 bases). The CDR3 end lies 3 residues beyond the end of the read and is filled in from the germline J gene. Germline V CDR1 and CDR2: DFQATT, SNEGSKA (reference sequence). The CDR3 contains 15 residues. V lost 6 bases and J lost 3, with 18 bases in between.

The table lists this clone with a few counts. The read halts 3 residues ahead of the CDR3 end, with the missing end drawn from the germline J gene. This rearrangement joins TRBV7-3 to TRBJ2-3; 10 bases are shared with TRBD2. V was clipped by 5 bases and J by 5 bases; unmatched bases: 4. The CDR3 is 14 residues long. Germline V gives CDR1 SGHTA, CDR2 FQGTGA. CDR3 DNA, as far as it was read: TGTGCCAGCAGCCGTGGACTAGCGGTAGATACG. It yields the protein CASSRGLAVDT. The whole CDR3 region reads CASSRGLAVDTQYF.

To note about this clone: Coverage ceases 3 residues before the CDR3 finishes, and the germline J gene fills in the end. The chain carries TRBV19 and TRBJ2-3; weak D call: TRBD2 (6 bases). Germline CDR1 is LNHDA and CDR2 is SQIVND (reference sequence). There are 15 residues in the CDR3. The V end was cut by 5 bases, the J end by 5 bases, with 17 bases between. CDR3 DNA, as far as it was read: TGTGCCAGTAGTTTGGGCGTTAGCGGCGGAGATACG. Protein: CASSLGVSGGDT. The complete CDR3 sequence is CASSLGVSGGDTQYF.